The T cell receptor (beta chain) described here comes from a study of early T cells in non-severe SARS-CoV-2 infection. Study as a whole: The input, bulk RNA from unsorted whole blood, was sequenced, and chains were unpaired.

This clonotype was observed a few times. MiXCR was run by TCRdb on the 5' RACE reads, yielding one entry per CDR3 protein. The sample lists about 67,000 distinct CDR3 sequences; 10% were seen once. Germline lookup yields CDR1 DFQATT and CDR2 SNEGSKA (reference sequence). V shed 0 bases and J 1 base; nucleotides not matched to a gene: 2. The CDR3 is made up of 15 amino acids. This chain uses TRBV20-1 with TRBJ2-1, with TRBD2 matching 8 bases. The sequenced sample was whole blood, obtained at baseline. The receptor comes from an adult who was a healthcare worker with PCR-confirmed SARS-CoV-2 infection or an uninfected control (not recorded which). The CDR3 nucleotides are TGCAGTGCTAGAGATTTAGCGGGGTCCTACAATGAGCAGTTCTTC. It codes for CSARDLAGSYNEQFF.